This TCR beta chain derives from a study of shared clonotypes between healthy human individuals. The CDR3 has 14 amino acids. The V and J ends lost 8 bases and 3 bases, in that order; junction bases with no gene match: 4. Germline assignment: CDR1 MNHNS and CDR2 SASEGT. Assay: immunoSEQ multiplex PCR; the TCRdb copy retains only in-frame clones and omits some. Altogether about 2.3 million clones are present, 85% to 95% being singletons, with the ten largest covering approximately 0.4%. This receptor was taken from a man between 18 and 29 years old in good health. Some clones in this sample may be carry-over from other donors' samples. This rearrangement joins TRBV6-1 to TRBJ2-4, with 10 positions matching TRBD1. Sequenced input: naive CD4+ T cells from PBMCs. The subset was: CD45RA+ positively selected. The CDR3 DNA is TGTGCCAGCCGGGACAGGGGATACAAAAACATTCAGTACTTC. Translating gives CASRDRGYKNIQYF.